This TCR beta chain was sequenced for a study of patients and donors after allogeneic stem cell transplantation. TCRdb ran MiXCR on the RT-PCR reads and lists one entry per CDR3 protein. The sample lists around 150,000 distinct CDR3 sequences; 25% to 35% were seen once. Looked up from germline, CDR1 is MNHNS and CDR2 is SASEGT. V was pared by 10 bases and J by 3 bases, with 14 bases between. There are 13 residues in the CDR3. The sequencing sample was made of blood, either unsorted or a sorted T cell fraction (not recorded which). This TCR was sampled from a human donor who was either an allogeneic HSCT recipient or a stem cell or donor lymphocyte infusion donor (not recorded which). It is not recorded whose cells these are; they may come from a transplant donor. The rearrangement uses TRBV6-1 and TRBJ2-3, with D unclear. The CDR3 coding sequence is TGTGCCACCCTACTGGGCGAAACAGATACGCAGTATTTT. Its protein product is CATLLGETDTQYF.